The T cell receptor (beta chain) under discussion was sequenced for a study of CD8 T cells in ankylosing spondylitis. General study points: Reported data indicate significant enrichment of disease-linked clones within matched ankylosing spondylitis synovial fluid. Disease-associated clones were CD8+ and fairly uncommon in peripheral blood.

The CDR3 has 15 amino acids. The germline V gene has CDR1 SGHDN and CDR2 FVKESK. Trimming took off 2 bases at V and 0 bases at J, with 8 bases between the two ends. With molecular barcodes, quantitative 5'-RACE was used to make the TCR beta libraries. TCRdb analysed the 5' RACE reads with MiXCR anew, one entry per CDR3 protein. The sample holds some 200,000 distinct CDR3 sequences; 9.5% to 15% are singletons and the top ten take approximately 16%. Regarding this clonotype: Its antigen is unidentified.

The chain joins TRBV14 to TRBJ2-1; no reliable D call. Sequencing input: blood, either unsorted or a sorted T cell fraction (not recorded which). The TCR was taken from a male donor with ankylosing spondylitis or in good health (not recorded which). The CDR3 reads CASSQYVSSYNEQFF. In DNA, the CDR3 is TGTGCCAGCAGCCAATATGTGAGCTCCTACAATGAGCAGTTCTTC.